This T cell receptor (beta chain) was identified during a study of beta chain features in type 1 diabetes. Expressed TCRB transcripts were sequenced after all isolated RNA was converted to cDNA. Naive, central memory and regulatory T cell samples produced a mean of about 3.5 million reads. The data were produced by immunoSEQ multiplex PCR, yet TCRdb's version contains in-frame clones alone and is incomplete. This sample has approximately 250,000 clones, with over 8.5% found just once. Findings and caveats of the study: Junctions at VDJ sites from type 1 diabetes patients had fewer insertions and more deletions. TCRB CDR3s were moderately but significantly shorter in Type 1 diabetes patients in all four CD4+ subsets.

This clone has at least ten counts. Its antigen is as yet unknown. The CDR3 loop spans 12 amino acids. CD4+ naive, central memory, regulatory and stem cell-like memory subsets were isolated by sorting on CD45RO/CCR7/CD25/CD127/CD95/CD27. V usage is TRBV21-1 and J usage is TRBJ2-1; TRBD2 reflects the table's D call only, with no check against the DNA. TRBV21-1 is assigned pseudogene status. Sequenced: naive CD4+ T cells from blood. The receptor was isolated from a woman under 30 in good health. The CDR3 sequence: CPQLAGVNEQFF. For the CDR3, the DNA is TGTCCCCAGCTAGCGGGAGTCAATGAGCAGTTCTTC.